The clone carrying this T cell receptor (beta chain) was recorded once. This sample was included in a study of T cell responses to AZD1222 COVID-19 vaccine. Sequencing was performed with immunoSEQ multiplex PCR; in TCRdb, only in-frame clones are kept and a portion is missing. The repertoire holds 100,000 to 150,000 clones, with 92% as singletons. Looked up from germline, CDR1 is SGHNT and CDR2 is YYREEE (reference sequence). The CDR3 contains 15 residues. The V end was cut by 3 bases, the J end by 0 bases, with 11 bases between. Source: peripheral blood, taken on day 0 of AZD1222 vaccination. The chain is built from TRBV5-4 and TRBJ2-3; a weak D match, TRBD2 (6 bases). The clonotype comes from an adult in good health. CDR3 sequence reads: CASSSFGGSTDTQYF. The DNA of the CDR3 is TGTGCCAGCAGCTCCTTTGGGGGGAGCACAGATACGCAGTATTTT.